These 13 T cell receptor beta chains were all obtained from the same sample, sequenced in a study of T cell responses to AZD1222 COVID-19 vaccine. Using immunoSEQ multiplex PCR, the repertoire was profiled, and TCRdb retains in-frame clones only, with some absent. This table has some 120,000 clones, 89% appearing once. The material was peripheral blood, obtained on day 0 of AZD1222 vaccination. All receptors derive from an adult in good health.

The V call is TRBV19, the J call TRBJ2-4, with 8 bases matching TRBD1. The junction had 2 bases not matched to a gene; V was cut back by 1 base and J by 6 bases. CDR1 and CDR2 (germline): LNHDA, SQIVND (reference sequence). There are 14 residues in the CDR3. DNA of the CDR3: TGTGCCAGTAGTATAGGACAGGGGTCAAACATTCAGTACTTC. Protein sequence: CASSIGQGSNIQYF.

The chain employs TRBV7-9 and TRBJ2-7, with 9 bases lining up with TRBD2. Germline V gives CDR1 SEHNR, CDR2 FQNEAQ (reference sequence). This CDR3 is 17 amino acids long. Unmatched junction bases numbered 14, after V lost 3 bases and J lost 5 bases. Written as DNA, the CDR3 is TGTGCCAGCAGCTTGGGCGGAGGCCGCGGGGGGGCCGACGAGCAGTACTTC. It codes for CASSLGGGRGGADEQYF.

This clone was observed a handful of times. The chain links TRBV5-1 to TRBJ2-6; D is undetermined. The CDR3 covers 18 residues. Looked up from germline, CDR1 is SGHRS and CDR2 is YFSETQ. V lost 0 bases and J 4 bases, leaving 17 bases between the germline ends. Here the CDR3 reads CASSLVGSVRSGANVLTF. The CDR3 DNA sequence: TGCGCCAGCAGCTTGGTAGGTTCGGTCCGGTCCGGGGCCAACGTCCTGACTTTC.

The chain employs TRBV28 and TRBJ1-5, with D unresolved. Trimming pared 6 bases from V and 3 bases from J, leaving 9 bases between. Germline loops: CDR1 MDHEN, CDR2 SYDVKM. CDR3 length equals 13 residues. DNA of the CDR3: TGTGCCAGCAGGGTCGGAACCAATCAGCCCCAGCATTTT. Its translation: CASRVGTNQPQHF. The variable domain in full, with the rest retrieved from reference TRBV28 and TRBJ1-5, is DVKVTQSSRYLVKRTGEKVFLECVQDMDHENMFWYRQDPGLGLRLIYFSYDVKMKEKGDIPEGYSVSREKKERFSLILESASTNQTSMYLCASRVGTNQPQHFGDGTRLSIL.

This chain connects TRBV5-1 to TRBJ1-1; no clear D gene. V was clipped by 0 bases and J by 0 bases, with 12 bases between them. The germline V gene encodes CDR1 SGHRS and CDR2 YFSETQ. The CDR3 has 16 residues. The DNA of the CDR3 is TGCGCCAGCAGCTTGGAGCCGGTAGGCGTGAACACTGAAGCTTTCTTT. It is translated as CASSLEPVGVNTEAFF.

The chain employs TRBV10-3 and TRBJ1-1; no clear D gene. The germline gives CDR1 ENHRY, CDR2 SYGVKD. Trimming shortened V by 11 bases and J by 0 bases, and 13 bases separated the two germline ends. The CDR3 sequence is 13 residues long. The CDR3 nucleotides are TGTGCCTCCTTAATGGTTCTGAACACTGAAGCTTTCTTT. Protein product: CASLMVLNTEAFF.

The chain combines TRBV29-1 with TRBJ2-3; tentative D call: TRBD2 (6 bases). Per the germline V gene, CDR1 is SQVTM and CDR2 is ANQGSEA. V was shortened by 6 bases and J by 5 bases, with 15 bases between the two germline ends. This CDR3 is built from 13 residues. The CDR3 bases are TGCAGCGTGTTAAGTGGGGACTTAGATACGCAGTATTTT. It is translated as CSVLSGDLDTQYF.

The V and J genes are TRBV28 and TRBJ2-1; 9 bases map to TRBD2. Germline CDR1 reads MDHEN; CDR2 reads SYDVKM. V was clipped by 6 bases and J by 6 bases; unmatched bases: 18. The CDR3 contains 18 residues. CDR3: CASSPPPGLATSSNEQFF. The DNA of the CDR3 is TGTGCCAGCAGCCCCCCACCGGGACTAGCAACTTCGAGCAATGAGCAGTTCTTC.

The chain has TRBV6-5 and TRBJ1-5, with D possibly TRBD1 on 6 matching bases. CDR1 MNHEY and CDR2 SVGAGI come from the germline V gene. V dropped 6 bases and J dropped 0 bases, with 12 bases sitting between them. CDR3 length: 15 residues. The CDR3 here is CASSLQGISNQPQHF. DNA of the CDR3: TGTGCCAGCAGCCTACAGGGAATTAGCAATCAGCCCCAGCATTTT.

The chain joins TRBV15 to TRBJ1-5; D unclear. The CDR3 is made up of 15 amino acids. Looked up from germline, CDR1 is LNHNV and CDR2 is YYDKDF (reference sequence). Between the trimmed V and J ends, which lost 1 base and 5 bases, there was a span of 12 bases. In DNA form, the CDR3 reads TGTGCCACCAGCAGAGGTCCAAACGAGGATCAGCCCCAGCATTTT. This encodes CATSRGPNEDQPQHF.

J is TRBJ2-3 and V is TRBV24-1, with no clear D. CDR3 size: 14 residues. Germline V gene sequence: CDR1 KGHDR, CDR2 SFDVKD. The V gene lost 1 base and the J gene lost 2 bases, with 6 bases spanning the gap. The CDR3 sequence: CATSDFLTTDTQYF. CDR3 in DNA: TGTGCCACCAGTGATTTTCTAACCACAGATACGCAGTATTTT.

This chain links TRBV18 with TRBJ2-7, with TRBD2 matching 8 bases. Germline V gene sequence: CDR1 KGHSH, CDR2 LQKENI. CDR3 length: 16 residues. Trimming cost V 3 bases and J 1 base; bases outside gene matches: 8. The CDR3 region is CASSPSTGGDSYEQYF. The CDR3 nucleotides read TGTGCCAGCTCACCCTCGACGGGGGGGGATTCCTACGAGCAGTACTTC.

The V and J genes are TRBV7-9 and TRBJ1-1; D unclear. CDR3 length: 11 residues. Germline V CDR1 and CDR2: SEHNR, FQNEAQ (reference sequence). V was shortened by 2 bases and J by 3 bases, with 1 base between the two germline ends. The DNA for the CDR3 is TGTGCCAGCAGCTTACACACTGAAGCTTTCTTT. This sequence encodes CASSLHTEAFF.